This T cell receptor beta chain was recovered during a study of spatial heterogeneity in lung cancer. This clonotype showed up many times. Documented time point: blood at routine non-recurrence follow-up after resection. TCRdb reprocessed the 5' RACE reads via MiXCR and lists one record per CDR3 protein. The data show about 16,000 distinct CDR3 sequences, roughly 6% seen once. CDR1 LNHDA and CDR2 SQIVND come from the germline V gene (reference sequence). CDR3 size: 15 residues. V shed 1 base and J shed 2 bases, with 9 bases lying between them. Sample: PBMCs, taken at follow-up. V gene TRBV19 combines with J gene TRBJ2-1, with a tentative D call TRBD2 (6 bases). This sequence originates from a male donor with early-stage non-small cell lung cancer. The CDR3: CASSIGSGAYNEQFF. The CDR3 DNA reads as TGTGCCAGTAGTATAGGTAGCGGAGCCTACAATGAGCAGTTCTTC.